These 9 T cell receptor beta chains share one sample of origin, sequenced in a study of T cells in Graves' hyperthyroidism and ophthalmopathy. It was RNA transcripts that yielded the amplified TCR beta CDR3 regions. With the HTBI primer set, the TCR CDR3 went through a first round of RT-PCR. TCRdb re-called the multiplex PCR reads with MiXCR, one entry per CDR3 protein. The repertoire holds some 720,000 distinct CDR3 sequences, with about a sixth as singletons. What was sequenced was blood. The receptors come from a man aged 18 to 30 with Graves' hyperthyroidism.

This rearrangement joins TRBV28 to TRBJ2-5; 9 nucleotides align to TRBD2. The germline V gene has CDR1 MDHEN and CDR2 SYDVKM. Germline trimming cut 5 bases from V and 3 bases from J; bases unmatched to any gene: 7. The CDR3 has 15 residues. In nucleotides, the CDR3 is TGTGCCAGCAGTCCAGCTAGACTAGCGGAAGAGACCCAGTACTTC. It yields the protein CASSPARLAEETQYF.

This clonotype was picked up many times. This chain joins TRBV28 and TRBJ2-7, with unresolved D. The germline V gene has CDR1 MDHEN and CDR2 SYDVKM. The CDR3 covers 14 residues. V dropped 1 base and J dropped 3 bases, with 10 bases sitting between them. The CDR3 DNA sequence: TGTGCCAGCAGTTTATTGGGAAAAAGCTACGAGCAGTACTTC. Its translation is CASSLLGKSYEQYF. Combining the CDR3 with reference TRBV28 and TRBJ2-7 gives the whole variable domain DVKVTQSSRYLVKRTGEKVFLECVQDMDHENMFWYRQDPGLGLRLIYFSYDVKMKEKGDIPEGYSVSREKKERFSLILESASTNQTSMYLCASSLLGKSYEQYFGPGTRLTVT.

This clonotype appeared many times. This chain joins TRBV11-2 and TRBJ2-1, with 8 bases fitting TRBD1. Germline loops: CDR1 SGHAT, CDR2 FQNNGV. With V trimmed by 5 bases and J by 8 bases, 14 bases remained unmatched. The CDR3 covers 16 residues. The CDR3: CASSPGIRTGTDEQFF. The CDR3 DNA follows: TGTGCCAGCAGCCCTGGAATCCGGACAGGGACGGATGAGCAGTTCTTC.

This clonotype was detected many times. This sequence joins TRBV7-2 and TRBJ2-7, with TRBD1 matching 8 bases. The CDR3 extends over 13 amino acids. With V trimmed by 5 bases and J by 3 bases, 3 bases remained unmatched. Germline V CDR1 and CDR2: SGHTA, FQGNSA. CDR3 sequence reads: CASSRQGLYEQYF. DNA for the CDR3: TGTGCCAGCAGCCGACAGGGGCTCTACGAGCAGTACTTC.

The chain employs TRBV19 and TRBJ2-1, with 11 bases aligning to TRBD2. CDR1 LNHDA and CDR2 SQIVND come from the germline V gene (reference sequence). The CDR3 has 15 residues. V trimming: 4 bases; J trimming: 3 bases; junction bases outside the gene matches: 2. Here the CDR3 reads CASSRGLAVYNEQFF. CDR3 coding DNA: TGTGCCAGTAGTAGGGGACTAGCGGTCTACAATGAGCAGTTCTTC.

The chain is built from TRBV28 and TRBJ2-7; the D gene could be TRBD1 or TRBD2 (6 bases each). This CDR3 region has 14 residues. The V end lost 2 bases, the J end lost 7 bases, and 15 bases lay between the germline ends. Germline CDR1 is MDHEN and CDR2 is SYDVKM. For the CDR3, the DNA is TGTGCCAGCAGTTTAACGGGGGCGCAGGTTGAGCAGTACTTC. Translating gives CASSLTGAQVEQYF.

This clonotype was seen many times. CDR3 DNA: TGTGCCAGCTCACCCAACCGGGACAGGAATCTTTATGGCTACACCTTC. Translated: CASSPNRDRNLYGYTF. The J gene is TRBJ1-2, the V gene TRBV18; 8 bases map to TRBD1. The V gene end was trimmed by 3 bases and the J gene end by 5 bases; junction bases not matched to a gene: 11. This CDR3 comprises 16 residues. Germline V gene data show CDR1 as KGHSH and CDR2 as LQKENI. Based on the CDR3 plus reference TRBV18 and TRBJ1-2, the full variable domain is NAGVMQNPRHLVRRRGQEARLRCSPMKGHSHVYWYRQLPEEGLKFMVYLQKENIIDESGMPKERFSAEFPKEGPSILRIQQVVRGDSAAYFCASSPNRDRNLYGYTFGSGTRLTVV.

This clonotype was recorded many times. V gene TRBV2 combines with J gene TRBJ2-7, with 9 bases matching TRBD2. CDR3 size: 14 residues. Looked up from germline, CDR1 is SNHLY and CDR2 is FYNNEI. The trim removed 6 bases at V and 7 bases at J, leaving 10 bases unmatched. The DNA for the CDR3 is TGTGCCAGCAGGAAGCAAGCGGGAGGTTTTGAGCAGTACTTC. It specifies CASRKQAGGFEQYF.

This clonotype was counted ten times or more. The J gene is TRBJ1-1, the V gene TRBV2, with 9 nucleotides matching TRBD1. The germline CDR1 and CDR2 sequences are SNHLY and FYNNEI. With V trimmed by 9 bases and J by 2 bases, 4 bases remained unmatched. The CDR3 runs 13 residues. The CDR3 bases are TGTGCCAGAAGGACAGGGGCCAACACTGAAGCTTTCTTT. Residues: CARRTGANTEAFF. Looking up the rest from reference TRBV2 and TRBJ1-1 gives the full variable domain: EPEVTQTPSHQVTQMGQEVILRCVPISNHLYFYWYRQILGQKVEFLVSFYNNEISEKSEIFDDQFSVERPDGSNFTLKIRSTKLEDSAMYFCARRTGANTEAFFGQGTRLTVV.